The rows below give T cell receptor beta chains drawn from one sample of a study of T cells after posttransplantation cyclophosphamide. Here immunoSEQ multiplex PCR was the method, and the copy in TCRdb shows in-frame clones only, minus some. The data show some 16,000 clones, around 82% seen once. The sample here was PBMCs, taken approximately 390 days after allogeneic stem cell transplant with calcineurin inhibitor and methotrexate. All receptors come from a male patient aged 18 to 29 who received an allogeneic stem cell transplant from a related donor, was CMV-positive, and had no GVHD. Among the T cells, some may be from the graft donor. The CDR3 runs from the conserved cysteine through the conserved F or W. The D gene is left open where the match is weak. Expanded clones get a size class; other rows say once, few or many, or leave the size out.

abundance	d_gene	len	v_gene	j_gene	CDR3aa
NA	NA	14	TRBV19	TRBJ2-1	CASNGGYQYNEQFF
NA	NA	13	TRBV6-5	TRBJ1-1	CASSRTENTEAFF
NA	TRBD2	15	TRBV7-9	TRBJ2-2	CASSASGSVTGELFF
NA	NA	11	TRBV5-1	TRBJ2-5	CASSSQETQYF
once	TRBD1	15	TRBV18	TRBJ2-3	CASSRSQGGTDTQYF
NA	NA	15	TRBV28	TRBJ2-7	CASSSIQGNRHEQYF
NA	TRBD2	16	TRBV11-2	TRBJ2-1	CASRALRAGVRSEQFF
NA	NA	14	TRBV27	TRBJ2-1	CASSIVTEYNEQFF
NA	TRBD2	15	TRBV30	TRBJ2-1	CAWRKAGATYSEQFF
NA	NA	13	TRBV9	TRBJ1-5	CASSASGAQPQHF
NA	NA	15	TRBV7-9	TRBJ2-1	CASSLANSPGGEQFF
once	NA	15	TRBV5-5	TRBJ2-2	CASSLKQGATGELFF
NA	TRBD1	14	TRBV18	TRBJ2-7	CASSLDRGGNEQYF
NA	NA	18	TRBV7-2	TRBJ2-2	CASSLVGRIFANTGELFF
NA	NA	15	TRBV18	TRBJ1-5	CASSPRQASNQPQHF
NA	TRBD2	17	TRBV7-6	TRBJ2-3	CASSPRSSGEGPDTQYF
once	NA	11	TRBV5-1	TRBJ2-1	CASSLYSEQFF
NA	TRBD1	14	TRBV19	TRBJ1-5	CASREGQLYQPQHF
NA	TRBD1	16	TRBV11-1	TRBJ2-2	CASSPGTVGATGELFF
once	TRBD2	15	TRBV7-6	TRBJ2-7	CASSLGLAGTYEQYF
NA	NA	16	TRBV7-2	TRBJ2-1	CASSWPGVSGGNEQFF
NA	NA	14	TRBV19	TRBJ2-1	CVSRPGLPSSEQFF
NA	NA	13	TRBV6-6	TRBJ1-2	CASSYSGEYGYTF
NA	TRBD1	19	TRBV4-3	TRBJ2-6	CASSQDIRTGGLGANVLTF
NA	NA	16	TRBV4-3	TRBJ2-3	CASSLGSAASTDTQYF
NA	NA	13	TRBV7-2	TRBJ1-1	CASSLSVNTEAFF
NA	NA	14	TRBV7-2	TRBJ2-7	CASSSGVGTYEQYF
NA	TRBD2	14	TRBV7-2	TRBJ2-1	CASSLAGGPSEQFF
NA	NA	13	TRBV5-1	TRBJ1-1	CASSLEVNTEAFF
once	TRBD1	17	TRBV7-2	TRBJ1-2	CASSFGGTATGKNGYTF
NA	NA	15	TRBV27	TRBJ2-1	CASSLGIRGGNEQFF
NA	TRBD1	16	TRBV19	TRBJ1-5	CASSTWTGSNNQPQHF
NA	TRBD1	13	TRBV6-5	TRBJ2-7	CASSYGTEYEQYF
once	NA	13	TRBV2	TRBJ1-2	CASSETSTYGYTF
few	NA	15	TRBV6-1	TRBJ2-7	CASRAPGTSTYEQYF
NA	NA	12	TRBV30	TRBJ1-3	CAWRGGSNTIYF
NA	NA	16	TRBV9	TRBJ2-3	CASSTRGGSSTDTQYF
NA	NA	17	TRBV7-8	TRBJ2-7	CASSLVWYGVGSYEQYF
NA	NA	15	TRBV4-1	TRBJ2-1	CASSQTQTSYPEQFF
few	NA	17	TRBV10-3	TRBJ1-3	CAISERGGRTLGNTIYF
NA	NA	16	TRBV28	TRBJ2-1	CASSLTSTNPNNEQFF
NA	TRBD1	12	TRBV7-8	TRBJ2-1	CASSYRGDEQFF
NA	TRBD1	17	TRBV5-4	TRBJ2-5	CASSLKGPGQGEETQYF
NA	NA	17	TRBV5-3	TRBJ2-1	CARSLVESPDSYNEQFF
NA	TRBD2	14	TRBV6-5	TRBJ2-3	CASMLREGRDTQYF
NA	TRBD2	13	TRBV6-5	TRBJ2-2	CASMAGGAGELFF
NA	NA	13	TRBV15	TRBJ2-1	CATSRDLGSEQFF
NA	TRBD2	15	TRBV5-1	TRBJ2-3	CASSGTSGLTDTQYF
NA	NA	13	TRBV29-1	TRBJ1-1	CSVGGGMNTEAFF
medium-sized	NA	14	TRBV28	TRBJ2-7	CASRPGTPSYEQYF
NA	NA	14	TRBV4-3	TRBJ2-7	CASSPWGGGYEQYF
NA	TRBD1	15	TRBV5-1	TRBJ2-5	CASSSFGQAQETQYF
few	TRBD2	16	TRBV7-8	TRBJ2-7	CASSKRTRVLSYEQYF
NA	NA	15	TRBV5-1	TRBJ1-1	CASRRQELRRTEAFF
once	NA	13	TRBV30	TRBJ1-5	CAWSGDGGSTQHF
few	TRBD1	13	TRBV6-5	TRBJ2-7	CARGTGAYYEQYF
once	NA	14	TRBV19	TRBJ2-1	CASGQGAQNSEQFF